The 10 T cell receptor beta chains reported below all come from one sample, sequenced in a study of blood T cell repertoires in COVID-19. Clones were read by immunoSEQ multiplex PCR, and TCRdb kept only the in-frame ones, dropping some. The data show under 450,000 clones, with roughly 80% seen just once and approximately 5.4% held by the top ten. Sequenced: PBMCs or T cells enriched from blood (not recorded which). The receptors were gathered from a woman aged 45-59 years who had recovered from COVID-19.

The table lists this clone with a count of one. This chain links TRBV19 with TRBJ1-5, with 7 bases matching TRBD1. The CDR3 runs 18 residues. Germline V lookup: CDR1 LNHDA, CDR2 SQIVND (reference sequence). V was pared by 6 bases and J by 0 bases, with 14 bases of the junction left unmatched. The CDR3 nucleotides read TGTGCCAGTAGCTCGCGACAGGGTCCAGGGGGTAGCAATCAGCCCCAGCATTTT. Translated, it gives CASSSRQGPGGSNQPQHF.

This clone was picked up a small number of times. V and J are TRBV28 and TRBJ1-3, with a weak D call TRBD1 (6 bases). The germline gives CDR1 MDHEN, CDR2 SYDVKM. CDR3 size: 15 residues. Trimming left V 5 bases short and J 4 bases short, with 15 bases between. Written as DNA, the CDR3 is TGTGCCAGCAGTGAGCCAGGGGTTTCGGGAAACACCATATATTTT. Protein product: CASSEPGVSGNTIYF.

This clone was observed a few times. The J gene is TRBJ1-2, the V gene TRBV28; maybe TRBD1 (6 bases). Trimming pared 6 bases from V and 4 bases from J, leaving 18 bases between. CDR1 is MDHEN and CDR2 is SYDVKM in the germline V gene. CDR3 size: 15 residues. DNA of the CDR3: TGTGCCAGCAGCTCCGGCGGGGGGCAGGTCTATGGCTACACCTTC. Protein sequence: CASSSGGGQVYGYTF.

J is TRBJ2-7 and V is TRBV5-1; 9 bases line up with TRBD2. CDR1 SGHRS and CDR2 YFSETQ come from the germline V gene. Trimming cost V 0 bases and J 0 bases; bases outside gene matches: 13. The CDR3 sequence is 19 residues long. The CDR3 DNA reads TGCGCCAGCAGCTTGGCTGGCGGGAGGGCCTCGGTTTTCTCCTACGAGCAGTACTTC. Its protein is CASSLAGGRASVFSYEQYF.

The V gene is TRBV4-2, the J gene TRBJ2-2; D may be TRBD1 (5 bases). The CDR3 runs to 16 residues. With 0 bases removed from V and 2 bases from J, the gap between germline ends came to 10 bases. The germline V gene encodes CDR1 LGHNA and CDR2 YNFKEQ. The CDR3 loop is CASSQEGRTNTGELFF. The CDR3 DNA is TGTGCCAGCAGCCAAGAAGGTAGGACAAACACCGGGGAGCTGTTTTTT.

This clone was detected only once. The J gene is TRBJ2-1, the V gene TRBV7-2, with 12 bases matching TRBD2. V dropped 1 base and J dropped 9; count of bases not matched to a gene: 13. CDR3 length equals 18 residues. Germline V gives CDR1 SGHTA, CDR2 FQGNSA. This CDR3 reads CASSLGATSGGILVEQFF. The CDR3 bases are TGTGCCAGCAGCTTAGGCGCAACTAGCGGGGGGATTCTGGTTGAGCAGTTCTTC.

V and J are TRBV19 and TRBJ1-6; D not resolved. The V end was cut by 8 bases, the J end by 9 bases, with 20 bases between. Germline V lookup: CDR1 LNHDA, CDR2 SQIVND (reference sequence). This CDR3 spans 15 amino acids. The CDR3: CASGPRAGPLSPLHF. In DNA form, the CDR3 reads TGTGCCAGTGGGCCACGCGCGGGCCCTCTTTCACCCCTCCACTTT.

The chain has TRBV10-3 and TRBJ1-2; TRBD1 is a possible D gene (6 bases). Germline V gene sequence: CDR1 ENHRY, CDR2 SYGVKD. The CDR3 runs to 17 residues. Trimming removed 0 bases from V and 4 bases from J, with 18 bases in between. The CDR3 DNA follows: TGTGCCATCAGTGAGTCGGTATTACAGGGAAGTTCCTATGGCTACACCTTC. This translates into CAISESVLQGSSYGYTF.

This chain connects TRBV27 to TRBJ2-5; TRBD2 matches at 11 bases. CDR1 is MNHEY, CDR2 SMNVEV, per germline (reference sequence). This CDR3 spans 13 amino acids. J was trimmed by 5 bases and V by 9 bases; bases with no gene match: 5. The CDR3 sequence is CARPGLAVETQYF. CDR3 DNA sequence: TGTGCCAGGCCGGGACTAGCGGTGGAGACCCAGTACTTC.

This clone was seen many times. This chain connects TRBV20-1 to TRBJ1-2; D remains ambiguous. The CDR3 is 10 amino acids. V dropped 3 bases and J dropped 10 bases, with 9 bases sitting between them. In germline, CDR1 is DFQATT, CDR2 SNEGSKA (reference sequence). This chain's CDR3 is CSASPLAYTF. CDR3 sequence (DNA): TGCAGTGCTAGTCCCCTGGCCTACACCTTC.